A single sample gave rise to the 5 T cell receptor beta chains below, sequenced in a study of T cell responses to AZD1222 COVID-19 vaccine. Assay: immunoSEQ multiplex PCR; the TCRdb copy retains only in-frame clones and omits some. The data show some 130,000 clones, 88% seen once. Sequencing was performed on peripheral blood, taken on day 0 of MenACWY control vaccination. These receptors were obtained from an adult in good health.

The chain links TRBV28 to TRBJ1-1; TRBD1 aligns across 12 bases. The junction had 12 bases not matched to a gene; V was cut back by 7 bases and J by 9 bases. CDR3 length: 15 residues. CDR1 and CDR2 (germline): MDHEN, SYDVKM. CDR3 sequence: CASTFGGQGAFKAFF. The CDR3 coding sequence is TGTGCCAGCACTTTCGGGGGACAGGGGGCGTTCAAAGCTTTCTTT.

The chain has TRBV5-8 and TRBJ2-7, with D hard to call. Trimming took 1 base from V and 2 from J, leaving 4 bases between them. CDR3 length: 12 amino acids. Germline V gene lookup returns CDR1 SGHTS and CDR2 YDEGEE. The CDR3 DNA follows: TGTGCCAGCAGCTTGCTAACCTACGAGCAGTACTTC. This codes for CASSLLTYEQYF. The full variable domain, completed using reference TRBV5-8 and TRBJ2-7, is EAGVTQSPTHLIKTRGQQATLRCSPISGHTSVYWYQQALGLGLQFLLWYDEGEERNRGNFPPRFSGRQFPNYSSELNVNALELEDSALYLCASSLLTYEQYFGPGTRLTVT.

The chain combines TRBV30 with TRBJ1-5; 7 bases line up with TRBD1. Germline CDR1 reads GTSNPN; CDR2 reads SVGIG (reference sequence). V shed 2 bases and J 3 bases; nucleotides not matched to a gene: 4. This CDR3 is built from 14 residues. The CDR3 sequence: CAWSPGQHNQPQHF. Here the CDR3 DNA reads TGTGCCTGGAGTCCGGGACAGCACAATCAGCCCCAGCATTTT.

This clone was seen just once. The V and J genes are TRBV30 and TRBJ2-1; the D gene could be TRBD1 or TRBD2 (5 bases each). The CDR3 totals 12 residues. Looked up from germline, CDR1 is GTSNPN and CDR2 is SVGIG (reference sequence). Deletions cut 0 bases from V and 5 bases from J, with 5 bases between. CDR3 protein: CAWSVGDNEQFF. CDR3 sequence (DNA): TGTGCCTGGAGTGTGGGGGACAATGAGCAGTTCTTC.

The rearrangement uses TRBV19 and TRBJ1-1, with 9 positions matching TRBD1. The CDR3 is 14 amino acids. The V and J ends lost 5 bases and 3 bases, in that order; junction bases with no gene match: 4. Looked up from germline, CDR1 is LNHDA and CDR2 is SQIVND (reference sequence). The CDR3 DNA reads as TGTGCCAGTAGTCCGTGGGACAGGGACACTGAAGCTTTCTTT. The encoded protein is CASSPWDRDTEAFF.